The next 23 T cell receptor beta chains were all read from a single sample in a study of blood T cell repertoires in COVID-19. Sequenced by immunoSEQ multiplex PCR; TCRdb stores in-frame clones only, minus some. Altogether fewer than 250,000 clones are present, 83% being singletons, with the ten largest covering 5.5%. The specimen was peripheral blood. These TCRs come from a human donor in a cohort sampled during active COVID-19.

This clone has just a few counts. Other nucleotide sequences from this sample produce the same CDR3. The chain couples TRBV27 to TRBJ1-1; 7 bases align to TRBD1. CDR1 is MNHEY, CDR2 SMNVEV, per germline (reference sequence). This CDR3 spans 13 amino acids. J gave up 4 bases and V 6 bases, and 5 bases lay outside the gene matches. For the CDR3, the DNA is TGTGCCAGCAGCCTACAGGGGAGCACTGAAGCTTTCTTT. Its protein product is CASSLQGSTEAFF.

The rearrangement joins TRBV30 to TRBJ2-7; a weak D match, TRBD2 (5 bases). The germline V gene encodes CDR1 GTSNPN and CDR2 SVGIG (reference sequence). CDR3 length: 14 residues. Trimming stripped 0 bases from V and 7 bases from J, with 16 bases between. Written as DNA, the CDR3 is TGTGCCTGGAGTGTACTGACGGGCCCGGGGGAGCAGTACTTC. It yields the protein CAWSVLTGPGEQYF.

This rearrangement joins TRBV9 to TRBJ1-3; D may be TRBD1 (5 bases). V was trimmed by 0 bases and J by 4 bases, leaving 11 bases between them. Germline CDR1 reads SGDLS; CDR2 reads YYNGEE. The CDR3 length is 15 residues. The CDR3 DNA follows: TGTGCCAGCAGCGTAGACCAGGGCTCAGGAAACACCATATATTTT. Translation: CASSVDQGSGNTIYF. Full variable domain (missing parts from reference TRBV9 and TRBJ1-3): DSGVTQTPKHLITATGQRVTLRCSPRSGDLSVYWYQQSLDQGLQFLIQYYNGEERAKGNILERFSAQQFPDLHSELNLSSLELGDSALYFCASSVDQGSGNTIYFGEGSWLTVV.

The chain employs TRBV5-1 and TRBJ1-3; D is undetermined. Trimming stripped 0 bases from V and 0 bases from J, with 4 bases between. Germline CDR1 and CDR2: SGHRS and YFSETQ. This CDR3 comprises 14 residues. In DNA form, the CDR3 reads TGCGCCAGCAGCTTGGACGGCTCTGGAAACACCATATATTTT. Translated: CASSLDGSGNTIYF.

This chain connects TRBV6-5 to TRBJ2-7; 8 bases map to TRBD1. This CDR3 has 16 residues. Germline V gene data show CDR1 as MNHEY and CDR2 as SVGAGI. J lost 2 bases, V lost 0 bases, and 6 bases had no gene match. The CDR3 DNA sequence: TGTGCCAGCAGTTACTCGATACAGGGGGGAACCTACGAGCAGTACTTC. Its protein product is CASSYSIQGGTYEQYF.

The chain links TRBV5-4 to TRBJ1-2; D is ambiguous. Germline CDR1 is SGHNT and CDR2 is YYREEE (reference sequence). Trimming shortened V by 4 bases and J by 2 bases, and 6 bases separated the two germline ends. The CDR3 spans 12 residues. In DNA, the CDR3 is TGTGCCAGCAGCGCGCGGAACTATGGCTACACCTTC. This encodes CASSARNYGYTF.

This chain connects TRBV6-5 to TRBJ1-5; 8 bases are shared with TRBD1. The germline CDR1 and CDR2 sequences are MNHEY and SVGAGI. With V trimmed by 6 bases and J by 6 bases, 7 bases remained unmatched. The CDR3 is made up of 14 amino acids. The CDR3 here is CASSLGQGRQPQHF. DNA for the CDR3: TGTGCCAGCAGCCTCGGACAGGGACGTCAGCCCCAGCATTTT.

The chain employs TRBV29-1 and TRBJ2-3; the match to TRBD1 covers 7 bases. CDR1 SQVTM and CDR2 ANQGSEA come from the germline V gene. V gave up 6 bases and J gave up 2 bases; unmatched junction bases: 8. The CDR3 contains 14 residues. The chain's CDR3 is CSVGRQGFTDTQYF. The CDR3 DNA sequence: TGCAGCGTAGGACGACAGGGCTTCACAGATACGCAGTATTTT.

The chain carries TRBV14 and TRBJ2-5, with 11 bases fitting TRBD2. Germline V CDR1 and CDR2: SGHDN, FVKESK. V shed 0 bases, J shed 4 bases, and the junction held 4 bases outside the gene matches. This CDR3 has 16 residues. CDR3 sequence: CASSQELAGVGETQYF. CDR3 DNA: TGTGCCAGCAGCCAAGAACTAGCGGGAGTAGGAGAGACCCAGTACTTC.

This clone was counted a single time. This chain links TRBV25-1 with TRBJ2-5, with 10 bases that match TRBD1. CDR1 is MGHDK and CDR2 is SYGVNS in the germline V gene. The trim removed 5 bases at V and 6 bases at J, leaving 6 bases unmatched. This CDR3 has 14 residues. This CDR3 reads CASSWTGGLQTQYF. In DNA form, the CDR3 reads TGTGCCAGCAGTTGGACAGGGGGGTTGCAGACCCAGTACTTC.

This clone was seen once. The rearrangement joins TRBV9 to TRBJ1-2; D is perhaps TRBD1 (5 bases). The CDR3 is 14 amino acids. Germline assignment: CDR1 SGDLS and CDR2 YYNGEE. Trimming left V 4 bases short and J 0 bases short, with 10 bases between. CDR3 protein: CASSTRQTNYGYTF. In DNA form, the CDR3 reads TGTGCCAGCAGCACGCGACAGACTAACTATGGCTACACCTTC. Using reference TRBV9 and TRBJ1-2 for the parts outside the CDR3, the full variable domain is DSGVTQTPKHLITATGQRVTLRCSPRSGDLSVYWYQQSLDQGLQFLIQYYNGEERAKGNILERFSAQQFPDLHSELNLSSLELGDSALYFCASSTRQTNYGYTFGSGTRLTVV.

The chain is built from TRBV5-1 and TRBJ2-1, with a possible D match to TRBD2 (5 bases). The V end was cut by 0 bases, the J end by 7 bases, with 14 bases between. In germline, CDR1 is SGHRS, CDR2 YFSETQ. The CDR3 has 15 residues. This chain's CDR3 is CASSLDTGSGNEQFF. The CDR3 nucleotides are TGCGCCAGCAGCTTGGATACCGGTTCGGGGAATGAGCAGTTCTTC.

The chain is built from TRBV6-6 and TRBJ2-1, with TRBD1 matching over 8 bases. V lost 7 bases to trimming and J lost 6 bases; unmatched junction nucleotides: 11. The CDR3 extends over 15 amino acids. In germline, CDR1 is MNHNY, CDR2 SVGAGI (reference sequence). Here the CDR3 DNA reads TGTGCCAGCACCGCCGGGACAGGTGCCATCAATGAGCAGTTCTTC. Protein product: CASTAGTGAINEQFF.

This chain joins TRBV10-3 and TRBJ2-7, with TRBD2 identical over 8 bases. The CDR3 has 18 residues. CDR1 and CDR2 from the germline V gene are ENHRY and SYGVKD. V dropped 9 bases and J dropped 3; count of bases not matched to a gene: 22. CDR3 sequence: CAIRAGGPTDHLLYEQYF. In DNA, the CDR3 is TGTGCCATTCGGGCGGGAGGCCCTACGGACCACCTCCTCTACGAGCAGTACTTC.

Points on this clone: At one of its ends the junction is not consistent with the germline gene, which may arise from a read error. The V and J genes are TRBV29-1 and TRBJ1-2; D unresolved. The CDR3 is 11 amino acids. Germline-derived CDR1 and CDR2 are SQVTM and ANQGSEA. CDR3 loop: CSVEDRQRIGF. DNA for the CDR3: TGCAGCGTTGAAGATCGCCAGCGCATTGGCTTC.

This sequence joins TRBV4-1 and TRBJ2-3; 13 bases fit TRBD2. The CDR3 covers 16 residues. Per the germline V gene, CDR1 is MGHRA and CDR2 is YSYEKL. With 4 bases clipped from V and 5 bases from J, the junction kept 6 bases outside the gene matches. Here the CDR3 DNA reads TGCGCCAGCAGCCCCGGACTAGCGGGAGAGGTAGATACGCAGTATTTT. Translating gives CASSPGLAGEVDTQYF.

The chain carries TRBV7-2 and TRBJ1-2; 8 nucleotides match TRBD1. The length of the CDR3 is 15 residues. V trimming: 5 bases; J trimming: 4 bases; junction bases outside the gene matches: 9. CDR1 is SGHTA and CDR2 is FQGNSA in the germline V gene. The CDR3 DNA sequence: TGTGCCAGCAGCACGCGACAGGGGTTGGGCTATGGCTACACCTTC. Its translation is CASSTRQGLGYGYTF.

CDR3 sequence: CASSPPSNQPQHF. The DNA for the CDR3 is TGTGCCAGCAGCCCCCCGAGCAATCAGCCCCAGCATTTT. The chain recombines TRBV7-2 with TRBJ1-5; D is uncertain. Germline-derived CDR1 and CDR2 are SGHTA and FQGNSA. V was pared by 5 bases and J by 1 base, with 6 bases between. The CDR3 has 13 residues.

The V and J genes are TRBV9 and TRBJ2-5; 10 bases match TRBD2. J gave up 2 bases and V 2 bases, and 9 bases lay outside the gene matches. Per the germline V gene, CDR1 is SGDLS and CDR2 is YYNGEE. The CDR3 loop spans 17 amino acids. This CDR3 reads CASSVTPSGGSQETQYF. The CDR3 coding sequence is TGTGCCAGCAGCGTCACCCCTAGCGGGGGCTCACAAGAGACCCAGTACTTC.

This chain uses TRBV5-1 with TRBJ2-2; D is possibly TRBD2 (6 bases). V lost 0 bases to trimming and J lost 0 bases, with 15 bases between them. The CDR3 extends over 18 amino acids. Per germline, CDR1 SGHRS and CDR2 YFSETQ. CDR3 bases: TGCGCCAGCAGCTTGGCGGATAGCGGCTCTGCGAACACCGGGGAGCTGTTTTTT. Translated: CASSLADSGSANTGELFF. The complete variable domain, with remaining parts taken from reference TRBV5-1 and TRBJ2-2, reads KAGVTQTPRYLIKTRGQQVTLSCSPISGHRSVSWYQQTPGQGLQFLFEYFSETQRNKGNFPGRFSGRQFSNSRSEMNVSTLELGDSALYLCASSLADSGSANTGELFFGEGSRLTVL.

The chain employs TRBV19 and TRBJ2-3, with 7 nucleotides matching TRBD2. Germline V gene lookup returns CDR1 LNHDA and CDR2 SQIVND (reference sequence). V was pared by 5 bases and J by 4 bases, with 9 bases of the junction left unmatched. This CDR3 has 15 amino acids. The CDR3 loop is CASSPRLASSDTQYF. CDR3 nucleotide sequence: TGTGCCAGTAGTCCGCGACTAGCATCCTCAGATACGCAGTATTTT.

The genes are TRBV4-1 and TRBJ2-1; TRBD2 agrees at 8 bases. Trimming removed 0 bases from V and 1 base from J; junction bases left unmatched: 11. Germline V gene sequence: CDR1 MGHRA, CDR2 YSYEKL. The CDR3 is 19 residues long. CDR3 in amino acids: CASSQDQVPTSGSYNEQFF. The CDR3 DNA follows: TGCGCCAGCAGCCAAGATCAAGTTCCCACTAGCGGTTCCTACAATGAGCAGTTCTTC.

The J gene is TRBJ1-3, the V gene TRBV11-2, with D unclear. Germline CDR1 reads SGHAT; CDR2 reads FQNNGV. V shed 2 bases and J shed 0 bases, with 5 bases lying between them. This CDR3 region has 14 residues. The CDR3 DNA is TGTGCCAGCAGCTTAACAGACTCTGGAAACACCATATATTTT. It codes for CASSLTDSGNTIYF.